This T cell receptor (beta chain) was captured in a study of cytomegalovirus exposure and HLA in healthy donors. Whole-study findings and limits: In a later analysis, several top co-occurrence clusters appeared linked to parvovirus B19, influenza, CMV and Epstein-Barr virus. TCR beta V- and J-gene trimming, according to a later analysis, was linked to a missense DCLRE1C variant. Prior analysis indicated that the majority of TCR beta V segments exhibited productivity approximately 90% or approximately 30% of the time.

The PCR was carried out with 60 Vbeta primers and 13 Jbeta primers. Clones were sequenced by immunoSEQ multiplex PCR, and TCRdb holds only the in-frame ones, with some missing. The sample includes under 200,000 clones, 75% to 85% seen only once; the top ten take 13%. Trimming pared 3 bases from V and 1 base from J, leaving 9 bases between. Germline-derived CDR1 and CDR2 are MNHEY and SMNVEV (reference sequence). The CDR3 is 14 amino acids. Notes on this clone: What it binds is unknown.

The J gene is TRBJ1-1, the V gene TRBV27; a weak D match, TRBD1 (5 bases). The sample was PBMCs. The source of this sequence is a woman between 45 and 65 years old in good health and CMV-seronegative. The CDR3 DNA sequence: TGTGCCAGCAGTTTCGGGACTGAGAACACTGAAGCTTTCTTT. This sequence encodes CASSFGTENTEAFF.